The 8 T cell receptor beta chains presented below share a single source sample, sequenced in a study of Graves' ophthalmopathy and Graves' hyperthyroidism. RNA transcripts served as template for amplifying TCR beta CDR3 sequences. The first-round RT-PCR employed HTBI primers together with the Qiagen OneStep RT-PCR kit. A multiplex PCR was then performed as the second round. TCRdb called the multiplex PCR reads again in MiXCR, with one record for every CDR3 protein. The sample shows around 36,000 distinct CDR3 sequences, 45% to 55% of them seen only once. The specimen sequenced was peripheral blood. The receptors here all came from an adult woman with stable Graves' hyperthyroidism.

Sample share makes this clonotype medium-sized (0.01 to 0.1%). The CDR3, as DNA: TGTGCCAGCAGCCTGGACACTGCTGAAACTGAAGCTTTCTTT. Amino acids: CASSLDTAETEAFF. The genes are TRBV12-3 or TRBV12-4 and TRBJ1-1; possible D gene TRBD1, 5 bases. Trimming pared 6 bases from V and 5 bases from J, leaving 16 bases between. This CDR3 region has 14 residues.

The V and J genes are TRBV29-1 and TRBJ1-1; D call uncertain. Per germline, CDR1 SQVTM and CDR2 ANQGSEA. The CDR3 has 10 residues. The CDR3 region has the DNA TGCGCCCTCGGGTACACTGAAGCTTTCTTT. This codes for CALGYTEAFF. The full variable domain, its missing parts supplied by reference TRBV29-1 and TRBJ1-1, is SAVISQKPSRDICQRGTSLTIQCQVDSQVTMMFWYRQQPGQSLTLIATANQGSEATYESGFVIDKFPISRPNLTFSTLTVSNMSPEDSSIYLCALGYTEAFFGQGTRLTVV.

This chain joins TRBV12-3 or TRBV12-4 and TRBJ1-1; no clear D gene. The CDR3 sequence is 13 residues long. V lost 6 bases to trimming and J lost 4 bases, with 12 bases between them. The CDR3 loop reads CASSSYSGTEAFF. CDR3 sequence (DNA): TGTGCCAGCAGCTCCTATAGTGGCACTGAAGCTTTCTTT.

Many counts were recorded for this clonotype. V is TRBV27 and J is TRBJ1-5, with D possibly TRBD1 on 5 matching bases. The CDR3 loop spans 16 amino acids. Per the germline V gene, CDR1 is MNHEY and CDR2 is SMNVEV (reference sequence). V gave up 5 bases and J gave up 6 bases, with 20 bases separating them. CDR3 coding DNA: TGTGCCAGCAGTCCCCGGGACCCAGGGATCGGTCAGCCCCAGCATTTT. It encodes CASSPRDPGIGQPQHF.

As concerns this clonotype: Germline is not matched at one junction end, which may reflect a read error. The chain couples TRBV24-1 to TRBJ2-5; TRBD2 might be the D (5 bases). Germline V CDR1 and CDR2: KGHDR, SFDVKD. The CDR3 extends over 13 amino acids. The CDR3: CGTSADAGETQYF. CDR3 DNA: TGTGGCACCTCAGCGGATGCCGGGGAGACCCAGTACTTC.

The V and J genes are TRBV6-5 and TRBJ2-5, with 15 bases aligning to TRBD2. The V and J ends lost 6 bases and 5 bases, in that order; junction bases with no gene match: 4. CDR1 is MNHEY, CDR2 SVGAGI, per germline. The CDR3 contains 15 residues. CDR3 nucleotides: TGTGCCAGCAGCGGACTAGCGGGAGGGCCGGAGACCCAGTACTTC. It encodes CASSGLAGGPETQYF.

At least ten counts were recorded for this clonotype. The V and J genes are TRBV20-1 and TRBJ1-5; D call uncertain. Between the trimmed V and J ends, which lost 0 bases and 1 base, there was a span of 13 bases. CDR1 and CDR2 from the germline V gene are DFQATT and SNEGSKA (reference sequence). CDR3 length: 16 amino acids. The CDR3 is CSARDKLRASNQPQHF. CDR3 coding DNA: TGCAGTGCTAGAGATAAGTTGAGGGCCAGCAATCAGCCCCAGCATTTT.

At least ten counts were recorded for this clonotype. The V gene is TRBV19, the J gene TRBJ1-5, with D unresolved. The CDR3 covers 15 residues. Germline V gene sequence: CDR1 LNHDA, CDR2 SQIVND (reference sequence). V was clipped by 3 bases and J by 4 bases, with 13 bases between them. CDR3 nucleotides: TGTGCCAGTAGTATCGATCAAGGATGGAATCAGCCCCAGCATTTT. Protein sequence: CASSIDQGWNQPQHF.